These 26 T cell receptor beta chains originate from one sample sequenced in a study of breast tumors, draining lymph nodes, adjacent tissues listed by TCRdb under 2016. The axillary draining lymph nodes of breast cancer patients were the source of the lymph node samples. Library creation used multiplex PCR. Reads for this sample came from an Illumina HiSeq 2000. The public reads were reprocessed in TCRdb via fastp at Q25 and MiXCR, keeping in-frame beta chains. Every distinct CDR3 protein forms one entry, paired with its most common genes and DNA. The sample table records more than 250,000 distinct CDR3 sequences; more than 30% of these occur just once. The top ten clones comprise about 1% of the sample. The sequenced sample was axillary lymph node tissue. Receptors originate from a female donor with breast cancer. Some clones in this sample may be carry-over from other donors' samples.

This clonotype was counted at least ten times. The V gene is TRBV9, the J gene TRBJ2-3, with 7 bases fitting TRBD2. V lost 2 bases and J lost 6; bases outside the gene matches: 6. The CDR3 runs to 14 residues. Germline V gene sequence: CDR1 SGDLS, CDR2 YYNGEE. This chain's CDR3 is CASSVGGGKDTQYF. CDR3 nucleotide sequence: TGTGCCAGCAGCGTGGGGGGGGGTAAGGATACGCAGTATTTT.

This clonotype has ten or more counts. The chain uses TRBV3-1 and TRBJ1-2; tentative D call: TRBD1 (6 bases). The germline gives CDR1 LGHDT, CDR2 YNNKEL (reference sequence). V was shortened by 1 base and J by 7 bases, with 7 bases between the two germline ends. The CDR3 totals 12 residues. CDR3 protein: CASSQGGAGYTF. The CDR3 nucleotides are TGTGCCAGCAGCCAAGGGGGGGCTGGCTACACCTTC.

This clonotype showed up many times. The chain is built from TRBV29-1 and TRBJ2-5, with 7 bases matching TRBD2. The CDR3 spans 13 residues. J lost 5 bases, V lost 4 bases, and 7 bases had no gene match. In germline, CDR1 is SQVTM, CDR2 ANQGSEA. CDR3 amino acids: CSVVVLAMETQYF. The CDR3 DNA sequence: TGCAGCGTTGTCGTACTAGCGATGGAGACCCAGTACTTC.

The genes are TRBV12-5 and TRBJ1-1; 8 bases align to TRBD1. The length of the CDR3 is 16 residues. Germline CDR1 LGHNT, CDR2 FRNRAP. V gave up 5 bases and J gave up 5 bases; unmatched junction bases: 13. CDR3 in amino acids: CASGAGQGAWVTEAFF. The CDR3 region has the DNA TGTGCTAGTGGTGCGGGGCAGGGGGCCTGGGTAACTGAAGCTTTCTTT.

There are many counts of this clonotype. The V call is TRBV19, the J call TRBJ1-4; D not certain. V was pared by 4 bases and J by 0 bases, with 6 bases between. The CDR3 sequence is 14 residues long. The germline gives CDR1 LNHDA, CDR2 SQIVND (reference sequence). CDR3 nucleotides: TGTGCCAGTAGTACAGTTGCAACTAATGAAAAACTGTTTTTT. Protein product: CASSTVATNEKLFF. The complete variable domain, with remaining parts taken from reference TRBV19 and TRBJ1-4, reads DGGITQSPKYLFRKEGQNVTLSCEQNLNHDAMYWYRQDPGQGLRLIYYSQIVNDFQKGDIAEGYSVSREKKESFPLTVTSAQKNPTAFYLCASSTVATNEKLFFGSGTQLSVL.

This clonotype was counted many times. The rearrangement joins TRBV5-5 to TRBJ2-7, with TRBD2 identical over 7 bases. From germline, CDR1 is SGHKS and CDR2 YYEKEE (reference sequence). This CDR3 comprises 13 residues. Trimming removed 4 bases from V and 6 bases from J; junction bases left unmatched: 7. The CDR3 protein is CASSPLTSAEQYF. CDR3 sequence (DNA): TGTGCCAGCAGCCCATTAACTAGCGCCGAGCAGTACTTC.

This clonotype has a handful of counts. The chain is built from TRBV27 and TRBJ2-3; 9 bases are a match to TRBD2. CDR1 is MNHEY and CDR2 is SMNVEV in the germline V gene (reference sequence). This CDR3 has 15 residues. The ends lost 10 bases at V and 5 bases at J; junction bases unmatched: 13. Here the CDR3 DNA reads TGTGCCACGACGGGGGTAGCGGGAGTGAGAGATACGCAGTATTTT. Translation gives CATTGVAGVRDTQYF.

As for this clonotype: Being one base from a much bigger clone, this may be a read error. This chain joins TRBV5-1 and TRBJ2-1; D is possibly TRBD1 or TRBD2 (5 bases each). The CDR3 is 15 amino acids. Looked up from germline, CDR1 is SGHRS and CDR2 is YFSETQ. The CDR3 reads CTSSPGTLLYNEQFF. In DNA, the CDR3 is TGCACCAGCAGCCCCGGGACGCTCCTTTACAATGAGCAGTTCTTC.

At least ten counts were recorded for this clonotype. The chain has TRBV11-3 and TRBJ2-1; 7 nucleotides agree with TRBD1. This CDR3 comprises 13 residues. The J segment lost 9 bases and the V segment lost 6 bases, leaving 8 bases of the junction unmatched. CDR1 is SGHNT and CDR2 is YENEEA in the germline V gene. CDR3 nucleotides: TGTGCCAGCAGACAACGACAGGGCAGTGAGCAGTTCTTC. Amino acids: CASRQRQGSEQFF.

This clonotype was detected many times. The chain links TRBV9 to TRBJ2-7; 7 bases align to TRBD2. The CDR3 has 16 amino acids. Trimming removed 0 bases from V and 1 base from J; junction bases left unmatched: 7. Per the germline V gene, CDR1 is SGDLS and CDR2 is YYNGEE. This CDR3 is CASSVGGGTRSYEQYF. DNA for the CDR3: TGTGCCAGCAGCGTAGGGGGGGGAACACGTTCCTACGAGCAGTACTTC.

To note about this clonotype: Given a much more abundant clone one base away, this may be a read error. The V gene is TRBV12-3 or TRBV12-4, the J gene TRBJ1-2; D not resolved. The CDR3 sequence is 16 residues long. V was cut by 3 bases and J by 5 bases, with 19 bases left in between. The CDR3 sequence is CASSFDFGPSPYGYTF. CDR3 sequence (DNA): TGTGCCAGCAGTTTCGATTTCGGGCCCTCACCTTATGGCTACACCTTC.

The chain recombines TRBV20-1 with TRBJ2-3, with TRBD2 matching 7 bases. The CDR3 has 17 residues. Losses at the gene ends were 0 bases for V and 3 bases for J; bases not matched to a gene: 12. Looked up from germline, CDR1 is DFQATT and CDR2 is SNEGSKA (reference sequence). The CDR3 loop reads CSARDLGGGLGTDTQYF. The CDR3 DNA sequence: TGCAGTGCTAGAGATCTTGGGGGAGGGTTAGGGACAGATACGCAGTATTTT.

CDR3 nucleotide sequence: TGCAGTGCTAGACGACTTGCGGGAGAGAATGAAAAACTGTTTTTT. It yields the protein CSARRLAGENEKLFF. The rearrangement uses TRBV20-1 and TRBJ1-4; D not certain. Germline CDR1 is DFQATT and CDR2 is SNEGSKA (reference sequence). The ends were cut back, 2 bases at V and 5 bases at J, with 15 bases in the middle. CDR3 length: 15 residues.

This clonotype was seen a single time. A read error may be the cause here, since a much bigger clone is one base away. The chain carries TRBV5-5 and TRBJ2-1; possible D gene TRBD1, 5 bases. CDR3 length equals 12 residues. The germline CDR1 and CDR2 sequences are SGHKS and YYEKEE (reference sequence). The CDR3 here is CASATAYTEQFF. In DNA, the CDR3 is TGTGCCAGCGCGACAGCCTACACTGAGCAGTTCTTC.

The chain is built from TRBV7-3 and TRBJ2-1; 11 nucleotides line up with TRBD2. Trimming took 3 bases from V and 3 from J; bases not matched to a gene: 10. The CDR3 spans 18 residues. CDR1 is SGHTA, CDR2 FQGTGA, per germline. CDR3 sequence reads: CASSFDGSGRGNYNEQFF. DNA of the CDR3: TGTGCCAGCAGCTTCGACGGTAGCGGGAGGGGCAACTACAATGAGCAGTTCTTC.

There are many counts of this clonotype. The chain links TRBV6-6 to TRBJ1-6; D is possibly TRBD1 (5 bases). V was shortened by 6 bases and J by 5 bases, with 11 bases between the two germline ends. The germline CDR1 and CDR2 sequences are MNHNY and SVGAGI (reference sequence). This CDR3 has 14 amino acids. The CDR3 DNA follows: TGTGCCAGCAGCAGGGTGGCACATAATTCACCCCTCCACTTT. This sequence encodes CASSRVAHNSPLHF.

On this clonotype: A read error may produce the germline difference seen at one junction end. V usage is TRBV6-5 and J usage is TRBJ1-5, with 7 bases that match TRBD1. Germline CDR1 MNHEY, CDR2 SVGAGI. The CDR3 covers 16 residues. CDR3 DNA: TGTGCCAGCAGTTACGGCAGGGGGGGAGGGAATCGGCCCCAGCATTTT. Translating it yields CASSYGRGGGNRPQHF.

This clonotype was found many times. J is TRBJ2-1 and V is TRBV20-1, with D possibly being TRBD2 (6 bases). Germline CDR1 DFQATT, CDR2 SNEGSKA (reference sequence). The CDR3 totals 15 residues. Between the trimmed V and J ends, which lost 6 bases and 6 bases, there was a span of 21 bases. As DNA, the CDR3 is TGCAGTGCCCCGAGATTACTAGCCGAATCCAATGAGCAGTTCTTC. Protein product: CSAPRLLAESNEQFF.

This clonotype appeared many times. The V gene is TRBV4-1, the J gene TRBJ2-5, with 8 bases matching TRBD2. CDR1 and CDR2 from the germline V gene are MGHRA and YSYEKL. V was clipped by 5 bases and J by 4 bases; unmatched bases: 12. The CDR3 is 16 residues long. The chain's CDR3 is CASSTGRAPNLETQYF. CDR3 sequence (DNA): TGCGCCAGCAGCACCGGGAGGGCCCCCAATCTAGAGACCCAGTACTTC.

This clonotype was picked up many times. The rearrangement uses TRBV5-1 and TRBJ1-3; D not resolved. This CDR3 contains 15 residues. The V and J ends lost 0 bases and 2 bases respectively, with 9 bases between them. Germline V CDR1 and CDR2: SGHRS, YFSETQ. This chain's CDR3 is CASSLGPTAGNTIYF. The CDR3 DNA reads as TGCGCCAGCAGCTTGGGTCCGACGGCTGGAAACACCATATATTTT.

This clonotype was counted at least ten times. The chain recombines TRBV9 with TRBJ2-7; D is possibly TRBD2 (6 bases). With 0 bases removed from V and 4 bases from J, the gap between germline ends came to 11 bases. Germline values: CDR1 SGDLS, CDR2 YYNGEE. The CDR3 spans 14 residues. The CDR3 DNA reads TGTGCCAGCAGCGTAGGAGGGGACTCTTACGAGCAGTACTTC. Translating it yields CASSVGGDSYEQYF.

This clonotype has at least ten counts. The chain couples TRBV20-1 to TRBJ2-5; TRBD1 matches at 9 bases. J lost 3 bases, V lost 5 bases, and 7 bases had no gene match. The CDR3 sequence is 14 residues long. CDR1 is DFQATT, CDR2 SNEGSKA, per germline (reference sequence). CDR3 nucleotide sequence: TGCAGTGCTCTACCAAGGACAGGGGAAGAGACCCAGTACTTC. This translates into CSALPRTGEETQYF.

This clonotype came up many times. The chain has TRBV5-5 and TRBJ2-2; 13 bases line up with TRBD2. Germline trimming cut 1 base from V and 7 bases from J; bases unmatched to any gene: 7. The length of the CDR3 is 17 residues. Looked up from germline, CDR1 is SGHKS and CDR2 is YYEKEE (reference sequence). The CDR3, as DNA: TGTGCCAGCAGCTTGTACGGGACTAGCGGGACGGGCGGGGAGCTGTTTTTT. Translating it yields CASSLYGTSGTGGELFF. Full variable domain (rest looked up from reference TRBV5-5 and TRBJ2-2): DAGVTQSPTHLIKTRGQQVTLRCSPISGHKSVSWYQQVLGQGPQFIFQYYEKEERGRGNFPDRFSARQFPNYSSELNVNALLLGDSALYLCASSLYGTSGTGGELFFGEGSRLTVL.

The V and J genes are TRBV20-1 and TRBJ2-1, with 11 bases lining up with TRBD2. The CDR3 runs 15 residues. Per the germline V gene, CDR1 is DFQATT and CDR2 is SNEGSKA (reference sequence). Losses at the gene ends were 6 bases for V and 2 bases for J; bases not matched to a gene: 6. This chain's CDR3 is CSADSGRETYNEQFF. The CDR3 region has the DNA TGCAGTGCCGATAGCGGGAGGGAAACCTACAATGAGCAGTTCTTC.

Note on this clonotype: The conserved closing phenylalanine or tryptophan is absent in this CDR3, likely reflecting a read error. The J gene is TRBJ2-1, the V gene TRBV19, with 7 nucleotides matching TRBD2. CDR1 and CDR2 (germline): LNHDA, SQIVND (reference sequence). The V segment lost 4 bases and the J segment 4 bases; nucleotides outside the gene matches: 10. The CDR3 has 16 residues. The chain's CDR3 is CASSTPFLGGYNEQFS. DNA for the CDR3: TGTGCCAGTAGTACCCCCTTCCTGGGGGGGTACAATGAGCAGTTCTCC.

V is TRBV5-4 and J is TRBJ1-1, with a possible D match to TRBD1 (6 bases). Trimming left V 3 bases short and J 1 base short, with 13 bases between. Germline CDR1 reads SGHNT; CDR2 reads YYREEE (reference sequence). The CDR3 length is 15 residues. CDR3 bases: TGTGCCAGCAGCTCACGGGGGGCTTCGAACACTGAAGCTTTCTTT. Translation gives CASSSRGASNTEAFF.